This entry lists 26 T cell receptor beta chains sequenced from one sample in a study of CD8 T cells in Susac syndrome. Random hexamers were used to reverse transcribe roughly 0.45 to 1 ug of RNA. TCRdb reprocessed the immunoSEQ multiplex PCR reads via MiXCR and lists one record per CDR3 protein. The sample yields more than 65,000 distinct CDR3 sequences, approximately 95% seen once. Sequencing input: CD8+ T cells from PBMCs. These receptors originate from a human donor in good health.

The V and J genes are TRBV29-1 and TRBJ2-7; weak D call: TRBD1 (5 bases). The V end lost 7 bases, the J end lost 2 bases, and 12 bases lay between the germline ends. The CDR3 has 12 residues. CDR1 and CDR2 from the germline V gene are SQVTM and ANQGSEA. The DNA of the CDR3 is TGCAGCGCCTCTCAGGGTGCCTACGAGCAGTACTTC. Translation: CSASQGAYEQYF.

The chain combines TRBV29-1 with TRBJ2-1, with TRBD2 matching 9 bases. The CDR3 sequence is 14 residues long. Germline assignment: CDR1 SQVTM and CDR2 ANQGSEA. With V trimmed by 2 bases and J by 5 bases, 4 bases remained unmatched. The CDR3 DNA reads TGCAGCGTTGAACTGGGACTAGCTAACAATGAGCAGTTCTTC. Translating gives CSVELGLANNEQFF.

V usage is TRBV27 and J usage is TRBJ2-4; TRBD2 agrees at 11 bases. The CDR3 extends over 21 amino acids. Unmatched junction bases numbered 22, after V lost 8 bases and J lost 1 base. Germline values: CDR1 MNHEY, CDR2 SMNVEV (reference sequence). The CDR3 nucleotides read TGTGCCAGCGTTCATCCGGAGTTAGCGGGGGGGCCGAGGAGGGCCAAAAACATTCAGTACTTC. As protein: CASVHPELAGGPRRAKNIQYF.

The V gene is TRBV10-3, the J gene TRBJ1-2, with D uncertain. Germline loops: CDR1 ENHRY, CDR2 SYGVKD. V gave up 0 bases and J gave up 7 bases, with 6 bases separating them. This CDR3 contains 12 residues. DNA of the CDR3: TGTGCCATCAGTGAGTCGAGAATTGGCTACACCTTC. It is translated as CAISESRIGYTF.

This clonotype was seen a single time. The CDR3 protein is CASSWPGRSNTGELFF. The CDR3 DNA is TGTGCCAGCAGCTGGCCTGGCAGGTCGAACACCGGGGAGCTGTTTTTT. The chain combines TRBV7-2 with TRBJ2-2; D gene uncertain. The CDR3 contains 16 residues. Trimming pared 4 bases from V and 0 bases from J, leaving 12 bases between. The germline gives CDR1 SGHTA, CDR2 FQGNSA.

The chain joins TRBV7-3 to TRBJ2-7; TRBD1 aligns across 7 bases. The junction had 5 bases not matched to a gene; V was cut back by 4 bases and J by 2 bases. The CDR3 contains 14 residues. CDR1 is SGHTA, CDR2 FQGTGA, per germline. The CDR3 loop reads CASSSSDRPYEQYF. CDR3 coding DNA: TGTGCCAGCAGCTCCTCGGACAGGCCCTACGAGCAGTACTTC.

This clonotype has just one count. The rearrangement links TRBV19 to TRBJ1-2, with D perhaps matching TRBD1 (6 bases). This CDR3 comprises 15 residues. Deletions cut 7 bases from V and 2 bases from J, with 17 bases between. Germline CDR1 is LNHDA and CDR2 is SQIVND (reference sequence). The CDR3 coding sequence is TGTGCCAGTAAGGGTCTGGCAGGGGAAAACTATGGCTACACCTTC. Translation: CASKGLAGENYGYTF.

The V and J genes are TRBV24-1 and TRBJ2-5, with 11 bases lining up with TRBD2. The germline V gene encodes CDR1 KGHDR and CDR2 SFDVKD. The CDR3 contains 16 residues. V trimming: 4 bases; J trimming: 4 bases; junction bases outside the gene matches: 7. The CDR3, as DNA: TGTGCCACCAGTGACTGGGGACTAGCGGCTCCAGAGACCCAGTACTTC. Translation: CATSDWGLAAPETQYF.

Written as DNA, the CDR3 is TGTGCCACCAGTCCTACTGGGTCCTCCCCGCCCCAGCATTTT. The encoded protein is CATSPTGSSPPQHF. The rearrangement joins TRBV15 to TRBJ1-5; the D is unclear. The CDR3 extends over 14 amino acids. Deletions cut 6 bases from V and 9 bases from J, with 18 bases between. CDR1 and CDR2 (germline): LNHNV, YYDKDF (reference sequence).

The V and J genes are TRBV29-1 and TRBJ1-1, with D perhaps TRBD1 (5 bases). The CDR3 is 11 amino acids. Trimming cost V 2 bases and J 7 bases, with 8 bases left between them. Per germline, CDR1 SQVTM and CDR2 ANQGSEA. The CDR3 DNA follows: TGCAGCGTTGAATGGGGGGATGAAGCTTTCTTT. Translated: CSVEWGDEAFF.

CDR3 bases: TGTGCCAGCCGGTGGACGCCGAACACCGGGGAGCTGTTTTTT. Translated: CASRWTPNTGELFF. The rearrangement links TRBV6-2 or TRBV6-3 to TRBJ2-2; D unresolved. Germline CDR1 and CDR2: MNHEY and SVGEGT. The CDR3 covers 14 residues. V lost 8 bases, J lost 0 bases, and 10 bases lay in between.

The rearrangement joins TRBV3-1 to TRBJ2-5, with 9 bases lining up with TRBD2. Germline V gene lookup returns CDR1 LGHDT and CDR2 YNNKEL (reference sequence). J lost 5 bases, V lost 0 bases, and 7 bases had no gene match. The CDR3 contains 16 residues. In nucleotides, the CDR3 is TGTGCCAGCAGCCAAGATCCGGCGGGGGGGCATGAGACCCAGTACTTC. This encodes CASSQDPAGGHETQYF.

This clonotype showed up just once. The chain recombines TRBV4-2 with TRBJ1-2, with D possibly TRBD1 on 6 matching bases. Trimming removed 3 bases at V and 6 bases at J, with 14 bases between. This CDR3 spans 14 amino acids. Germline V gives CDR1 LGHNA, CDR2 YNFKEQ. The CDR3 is CASSHNRDRDGYTF. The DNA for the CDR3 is TGTGCCAGCAGCCACAACAGGGACCGGGATGGCTACACCTTC.

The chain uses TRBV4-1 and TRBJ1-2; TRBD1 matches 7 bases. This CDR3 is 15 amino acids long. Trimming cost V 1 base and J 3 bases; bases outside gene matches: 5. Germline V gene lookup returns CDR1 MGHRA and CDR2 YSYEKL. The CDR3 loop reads CASSQVKGADYGYTF. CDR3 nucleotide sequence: TGCGCCAGCAGCCAAGTCAAGGGGGCTGACTATGGCTACACCTTC.

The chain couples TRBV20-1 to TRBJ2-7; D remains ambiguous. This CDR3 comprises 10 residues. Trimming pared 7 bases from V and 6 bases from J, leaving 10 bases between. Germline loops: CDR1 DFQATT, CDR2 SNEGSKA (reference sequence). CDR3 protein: CSVPHVEQYF. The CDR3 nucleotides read TGCAGTGTTCCCCATGTCGAGCAGTACTTC.

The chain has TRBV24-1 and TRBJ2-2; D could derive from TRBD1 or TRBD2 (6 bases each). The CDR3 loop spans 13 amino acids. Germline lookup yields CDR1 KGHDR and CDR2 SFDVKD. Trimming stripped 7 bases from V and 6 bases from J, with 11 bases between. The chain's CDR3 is CATRMEGAGELFF. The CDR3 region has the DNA TGTGCCACCAGGATGGAGGGGGCCGGGGAGCTGTTTTTT.

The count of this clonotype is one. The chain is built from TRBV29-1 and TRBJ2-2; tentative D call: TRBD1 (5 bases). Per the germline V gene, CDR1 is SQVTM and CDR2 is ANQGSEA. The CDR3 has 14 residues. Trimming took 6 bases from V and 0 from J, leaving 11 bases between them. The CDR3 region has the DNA TGCAGCGTCGCTAGGGGTTCGAACACCGGGGAGCTGTTTTTT. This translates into CSVARGSNTGELFF.

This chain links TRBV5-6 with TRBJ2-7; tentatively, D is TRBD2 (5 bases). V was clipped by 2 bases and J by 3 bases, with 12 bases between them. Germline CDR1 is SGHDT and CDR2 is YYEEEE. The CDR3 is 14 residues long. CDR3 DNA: TGTGCCAGCAGCTTCTCCTGGGGAGACTACGAGCAGTACTTC. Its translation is CASSFSWGDYEQYF. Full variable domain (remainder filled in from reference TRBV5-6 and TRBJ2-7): DAGVTQSPTHLIKTRGQQVTLRCSPKSGHDTVSWYQQALGQGPQFIFQYYEEEERQRGNFPDRFSGHQFPNYSSELNVNALLLGDSALYLCASSFSWGDYEQYFGPGTRLTVT.

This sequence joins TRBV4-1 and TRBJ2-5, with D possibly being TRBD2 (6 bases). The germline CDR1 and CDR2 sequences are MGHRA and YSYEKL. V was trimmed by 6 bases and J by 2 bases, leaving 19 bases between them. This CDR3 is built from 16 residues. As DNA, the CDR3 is TGCGCCAGCAGTGGGCGAGCGGGCCCCTCTCAAGAGACCCAGTACTTC. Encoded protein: CASSGRAGPSQETQYF.

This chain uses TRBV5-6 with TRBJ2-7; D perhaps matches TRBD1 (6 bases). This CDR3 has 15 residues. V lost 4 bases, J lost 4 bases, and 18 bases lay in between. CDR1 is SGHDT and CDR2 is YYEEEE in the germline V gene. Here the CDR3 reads CASSLLGALGYEQYF. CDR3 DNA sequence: TGTGCCAGCAGCCTGCTGGGGGCTCTAGGATACGAGCAGTACTTC.

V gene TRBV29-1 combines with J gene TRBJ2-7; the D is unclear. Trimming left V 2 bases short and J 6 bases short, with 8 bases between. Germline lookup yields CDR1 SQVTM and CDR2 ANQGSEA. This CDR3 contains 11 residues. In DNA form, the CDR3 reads TGCAGCGTTGAAAAGGGATTCGAGCAGTACTTC. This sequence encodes CSVEKGFEQYF.

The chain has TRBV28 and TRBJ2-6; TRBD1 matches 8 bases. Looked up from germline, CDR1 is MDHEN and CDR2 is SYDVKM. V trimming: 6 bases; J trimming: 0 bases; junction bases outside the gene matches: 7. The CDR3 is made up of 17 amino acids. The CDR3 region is CASRPGTGASGANVLTF. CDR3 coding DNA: TGTGCCAGCAGGCCCGGGACAGGAGCCTCTGGGGCCAACGTCCTGACTTTC.

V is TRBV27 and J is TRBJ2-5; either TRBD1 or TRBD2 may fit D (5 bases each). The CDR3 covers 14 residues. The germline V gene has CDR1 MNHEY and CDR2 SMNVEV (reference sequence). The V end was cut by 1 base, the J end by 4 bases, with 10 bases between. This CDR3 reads CASSLYQGRETQYF. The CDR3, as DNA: TGTGCCAGCAGTTTATATCAGGGACGAGAGACCCAGTACTTC.

CDR3 sequence: CSVEDIGGDLNTEAFF. In DNA, the CDR3 is TGCAGCGTTGAAGATATAGGGGGCGATTTGAACACTGAAGCTTTCTTT. The J gene is TRBJ1-1, the V gene TRBV29-1, with TRBD1 matching over 7 bases. The V and J ends lost 0 bases and 0 bases, in that order; junction bases with no gene match: 7. This CDR3 has 16 amino acids. The germline V gene has CDR1 SQVTM and CDR2 ANQGSEA.

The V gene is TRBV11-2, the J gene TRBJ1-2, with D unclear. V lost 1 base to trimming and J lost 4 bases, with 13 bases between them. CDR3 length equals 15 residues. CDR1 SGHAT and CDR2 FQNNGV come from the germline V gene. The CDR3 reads CASSLGVQSGYGYTF. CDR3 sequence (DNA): TGTGCCAGCAGCTTAGGTGTCCAGAGCGGCTATGGCTACACCTTC.

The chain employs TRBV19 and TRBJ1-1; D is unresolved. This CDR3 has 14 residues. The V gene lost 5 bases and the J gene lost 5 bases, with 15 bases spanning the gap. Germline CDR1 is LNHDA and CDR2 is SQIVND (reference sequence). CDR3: CASSVRSGGTEAFF. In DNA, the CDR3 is TGTGCCAGTAGTGTCCGGTCAGGTGGAACTGAAGCTTTCTTT.